One TCR beta chain is described in this entry. As yet, its antigen is unknown. The record originates from a study of memory CD4+ T cells and cytomegalovirus serostatus. Study-level background: This sample comes from healthy Belgian adults, about nine CMV seropositive, approximately 22 seronegative.

The sort gate was single viable CD3+CD4+CD8-CD45RO+ cells for memory CD4+ T cells. CD4+ T cells were isolated by positive magnetic selection. Findings of the study overall: CD4+ memory repertoires contained about 40% of the roughly 160 reported CMV TCRbeta sequences.

The V segment lost 1 base and the J segment 0 bases; nucleotides outside the gene matches: 6. Germline V gene lookup returns CDR1 MDHEN and CDR2 SYDVKM. This CDR3 comprises 16 residues. The repertoire was sequenced with immunoSEQ multiplex PCR; TCRdb's copy has only in-frame clones and lacks some. The sample carries roughly 45,000 clones, about 78% recorded once. Sequencing used memory CD4+ T cells from blood. This TCR derives from an adult in good health and CMV-seronegative. This sequence joins TRBV28 and TRBJ2-7; 7 bases agree with TRBD2. CDR3 DNA sequence: TGTGCCAGCAGTTTATTCGGGAAGCGGGGCTCCTACGAGCAGTACTTC. Translating it yields CASSLFGKRGSYEQYF.